This T cell receptor (beta chain) was found in a study of T cell repertoires in cytomegalovirus infection. At the level of the study: Peptides in the study included HLA-C-restricted and HLA-B-restricted CMV epitopes. Public TCR beta signatures were indicative of both CMV infection and a matching HLA type.

This CDR3 contains 16 residues. Germline values: CDR1 ENHRY, CDR2 SYGVKD. The V and J ends lost 0 bases and 0 bases respectively, with 9 bases between them. As regards this clonotype: As yet, its antigen is unknown.

TCRdb recomputed calls from the reads with MiXCR, one row per CDR3 protein. The data contain approximately 1,000,000 distinct CDR3 sequences, roughly 31% of them seen just once; the ten biggest clones take up around an eighth. General study findings and limits: Ex vivo, HLA-C-restricted CMV-specific TCR beta clonotypes prevailed over the rest of the response.

The chain is built from TRBV10-3 and TRBJ1-5; weak D call: TRBD1 (5 bases). The sample was cultured CD8+ T cells from PBMCs, taken from culture after CMV antigen stimulation. This TCR was recovered from a human donor in good health (CMV status not recorded). Some clones in this sample may be carry-over from other donors' samples. This CDR3 reads CAISESTAHSNQPQHF. The CDR3 DNA is TGTGCCATCAGTGAGTCGACAGCCCATAGCAATCAGCCCCAGCATTTT.